These T cell receptor beta chains were read from a single sample in a study of blood T cell repertoires in COVID-19. Libraries were prepared by immunoSEQ multiplex PCR; TCRdb keeps only in-frame clonotypes and omits some of them. Of around 370,000 clones in the sample, more than 75% were seen once. The specimen was peripheral blood. These receptors were taken from a woman aged 18-30 years who had recovered from COVID-19. The conserved cysteine and the conserved F or W are not part of the CDR3 here.

V gene	J gene	CDR3 protein
TRBV4-3	TRBJ2-3	ASSPGQGKAYPPDTQY
TRBV24-1	TRBJ2-2	ATSDDTGELF
TRBV6-2/TRBV6-3	TRBJ1-1	ASSYPMFFGGSTEAF
TRBV7-9	TRBJ2-3	ASSLGSSGSVPDTQY
TRBV9	TRBJ2-5	ASSVSSVETQY
TRBV5-1	TRBJ2-2	ASSSQAVTGELF
TRBV21-1	TRBJ2-2	ASSSLGTSGTNTGELF
TRBV19	TRBJ2-1	ASSTTGVSVEQF
TRBV6-1	TRBJ1-1	ASSENSHTEAF
TRBV11-2	TRBJ1-2	ASSEQGWGYT
TRBV30	TRBJ1-1	AWRMTVEAF